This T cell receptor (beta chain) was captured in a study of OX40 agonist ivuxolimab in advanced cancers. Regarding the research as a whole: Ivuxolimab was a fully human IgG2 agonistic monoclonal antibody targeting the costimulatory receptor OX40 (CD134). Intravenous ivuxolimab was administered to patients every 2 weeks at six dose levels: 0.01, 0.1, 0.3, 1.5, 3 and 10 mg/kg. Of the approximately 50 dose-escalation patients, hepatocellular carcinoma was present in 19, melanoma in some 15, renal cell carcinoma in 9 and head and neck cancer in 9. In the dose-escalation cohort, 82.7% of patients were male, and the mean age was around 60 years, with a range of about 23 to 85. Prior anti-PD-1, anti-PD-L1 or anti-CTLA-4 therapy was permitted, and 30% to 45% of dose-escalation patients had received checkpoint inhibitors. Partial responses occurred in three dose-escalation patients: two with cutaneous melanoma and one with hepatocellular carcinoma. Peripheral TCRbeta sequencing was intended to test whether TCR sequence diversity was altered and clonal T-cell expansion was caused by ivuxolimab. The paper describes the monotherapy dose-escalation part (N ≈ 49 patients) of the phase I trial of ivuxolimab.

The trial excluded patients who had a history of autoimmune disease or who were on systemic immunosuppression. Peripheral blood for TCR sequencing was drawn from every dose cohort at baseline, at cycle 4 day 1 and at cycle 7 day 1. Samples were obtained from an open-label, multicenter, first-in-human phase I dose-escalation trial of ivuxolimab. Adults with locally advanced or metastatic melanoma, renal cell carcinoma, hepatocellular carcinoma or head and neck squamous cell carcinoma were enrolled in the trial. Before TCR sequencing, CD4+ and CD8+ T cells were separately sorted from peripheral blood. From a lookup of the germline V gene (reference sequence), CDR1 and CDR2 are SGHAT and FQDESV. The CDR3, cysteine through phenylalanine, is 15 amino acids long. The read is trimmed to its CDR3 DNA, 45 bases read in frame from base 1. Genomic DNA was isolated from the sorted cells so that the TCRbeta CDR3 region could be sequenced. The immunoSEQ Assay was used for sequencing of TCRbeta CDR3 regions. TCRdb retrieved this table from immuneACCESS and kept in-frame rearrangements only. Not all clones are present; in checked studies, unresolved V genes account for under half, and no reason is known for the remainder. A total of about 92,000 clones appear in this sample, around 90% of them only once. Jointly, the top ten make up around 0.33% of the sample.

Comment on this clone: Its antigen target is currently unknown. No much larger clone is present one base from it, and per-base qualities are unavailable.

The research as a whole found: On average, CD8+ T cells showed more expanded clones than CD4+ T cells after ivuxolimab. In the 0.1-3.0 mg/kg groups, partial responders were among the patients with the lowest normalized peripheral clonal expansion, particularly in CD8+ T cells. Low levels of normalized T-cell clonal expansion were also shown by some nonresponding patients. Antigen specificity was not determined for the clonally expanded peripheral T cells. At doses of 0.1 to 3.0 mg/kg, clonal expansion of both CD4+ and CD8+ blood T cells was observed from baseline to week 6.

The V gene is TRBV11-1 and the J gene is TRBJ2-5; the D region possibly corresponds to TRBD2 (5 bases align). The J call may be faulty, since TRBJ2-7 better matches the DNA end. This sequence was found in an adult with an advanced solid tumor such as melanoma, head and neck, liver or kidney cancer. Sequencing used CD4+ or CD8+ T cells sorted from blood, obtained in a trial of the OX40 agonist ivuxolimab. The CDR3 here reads CASSRTDFRTYEQYF. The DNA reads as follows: TGTGCCAGCAGCCGGACGGACTTTCGAACCTACGAGCAGTACTTC.